The clone carrying this T cell receptor beta chain showed up just a few times. Some clones are missing from TCRdb's copy, which holds only in-frame ones; the method was immunoSEQ multiplex PCR. The sample contains about 110,000 clones, 80% of which appear only once. This entry belongs to a study of blood T cell repertoires in COVID-19. Study-wide background: Whether acute or convalescent, the COVID-19 samples came from the United States, Italy and Spain. The analysed material was cDNA or gDNA that came from T cells, B-cell-depleted T cells, or PBMCs.

The V end was cut by 2 bases, the J end by 5 bases, with 11 bases between. The CDR3 is 14 amino acids. Germline-derived CDR1 and CDR2 are SGHAT and FQNNGV. The V and J genes are TRBV11-2 and TRBJ2-3, with a weak D call TRBD2 (5 bases). The source is a human donor in a cohort sampled during active or convalescent COVID-19. The source material was peripheral blood. The CDR3 nucleotides read TGTGCCAGCAGCTTACCGGACTGGGAAGATACGCAGTATTTT. As protein: CASSLPDWEDTQYF.